Listed below are T cell receptor beta chains from one sample, sequenced in a study of blood T cell repertoires in COVID-19. Assay: immunoSEQ multiplex PCR; the TCRdb copy retains only in-frame clones and omits some. The repertoire holds 280,000 or so clones, with 85% as singletons. The sample was peripheral blood. These TCRs come from a human donor in a cohort sampled during active COVID-19. CDR3s include the opening cysteine and the closing phenylalanine or tryptophan. Each record gives: D gene, J gene, clone size, V gene, CDR3 protein, CDR3 DNA. D genes are given only for firm matches. Size values are once, few and many counts, or a class for expanded clones, and some rows have none.

D: TRBD2
J: TRBJ2-7
size: .
V: TRBV4-2
CDR3: CASSQGGLQSYEQYF
DNA: TGTGCCAGCAGCCAAGGGGGACTACAATCCTACGAGCAGTACTTC

D: .
J: TRBJ2-7
size: .
V: TRBV5-1
CDR3: CASREGGAFAYEQYF
DNA: TGCGCCAGCAGAGAGGGCGGAGCTTTCGCCTACGAGCAGTACTTC

D: .
J: TRBJ2-7
size: .
V: TRBV19
CDR3: CASSMAPSYEQYF
DNA: TGTGCCAGTAGTATGGCACCGTCCTACGAGCAGTACTTC

D: TRBD2
J: TRBJ2-1
size: .
V: TRBV7-9
CDR3: CASSSLAGSHNEQFF
DNA: TGTGCCAGCAGCTCCCTAGCGGGGTCCCACAATGAGCAGTTCTTC

D: .
J: TRBJ1-2
size: .
V: TRBV7-2
CDR3: CASSLQGTNAPRDGYTF
DNA: TGTGCCAGCAGCTTACAGGGGACAAACGCCCCACGGGATGGCTACACCTTC

D: .
J: TRBJ1-1
size: .
V: TRBV4-3
CDR3: CASSQDTGTEAFF
DNA: TGCGCCAGCAGCCAAGATACGGGAACTGAAGCTTTCTTT

D: .
J: TRBJ2-7
size: .
V: TRBV29-1
CDR3: CSGRDWSGEQYF
DNA: TGCAGCGGGCGTGATTGGAGCGGCGAGCAGTACTTC

D: .
J: TRBJ2-1
size: .
V: TRBV6-5
CDR3: CASSSPLGESYNEQFF
DNA: TGTGCCAGCAGTTCCCCTTTGGGAGAGAGCTACAATGAGCAGTTCTTC

D: .
J: TRBJ2-3
size: .
V: TRBV13
CDR3: CASSPGLYTDTQYF
DNA: TGTGCCAGCAGCCCCGGACTTTACACAGATACGCAGTATTTT

D: .
J: TRBJ2-3
size: .
V: TRBV30
CDR3: CAWSRISVGTDTQYF
DNA: TGTGCCTGGAGTAGGATTAGCGTGGGCACAGATACGCAGTATTTT

D: .
J: TRBJ2-2
size: few
V: TRBV10-1
CDR3: CASSGVAVNTGELFF
DNA: TGCGCCAGCAGTGGGGTAGCGGTGAACACCGGGGAGCTGTTTTTT

D: TRBD1
J: TRBJ1-6
size: .
V: TRBV6-5
CDR3: CASRPPGTDNSPLHF
DNA: TGTGCCAGCAGACCTCCCGGGACAGATAATTCACCCCTCCACTTT

D: .
J: TRBJ2-3
size: .
V: TRBV3-1/TRBV3-2
CDR3: CASRSGGTDTQYF
DNA: TGTGCCAGCCGTAGCGGAGGGACAGATACGCAGTATTTT

D: TRBD1
J: TRBJ2-2
size: .
V: TRBV2
CDR3: CASSGTGWGELFF
DNA: TGTGCCAGCAGCGGGACAGGGTGGGGGGAGCTGTTTTTT

D: TRBD2
J: TRBJ2-7
size: .
V: TRBV7-8
CDR3: CASSLGFRGVGSYEQYF
DNA: TGTGCCAGCAGCTTAGGATTTCGGGGGGTGGGTAGTTACGAGCAGTACTTC

D: TRBD2
J: TRBJ2-1
size: once
V: TRBV12-3/TRBV12-4
CDR3: CASNAAGVVQFF
DNA: TGTGCCAGCAATGCAGCGGGAGTGGTGCAGTTCTTC

D: .
J: TRBJ2-1
size: .
V: TRBV4-1
CDR3: CASSQTRASVNNEQFF
DNA: TGCGCCAGCAGCCAGACTCGGGCTAGCGTGAACAATGAGCAGTTCTTC

D: TRBD2
J: TRBJ2-3
size: .
V: TRBV15
CDR3: CATSRPTSGADTQYF
DNA: TGTGCCACCAGCAGACCGACTAGCGGTGCAGATACGCAGTATTTT

D: .
J: TRBJ1-1
size: once
V: TRBV5-1
CDR3: CASSPNEEGAFF
DNA: TGCGCCAGCAGCCCTAACGAGGAGGGAGCTTTCTTT

D: TRBD1
J: TRBJ2-5
size: .
V: TRBV6-5
CDR3: CASTEGAVPGETQYF
DNA: TGTGCCAGCACCGAGGGGGCCGTTCCCGGGGAGACCCAGTACTTC

D: .
J: TRBJ1-5
size: .
V: TRBV6-5
CDR3: CASTRGTNQPQHF
DNA: TGTGCCAGCACTCGGGGGACCAATCAGCCCCAGCATTTT